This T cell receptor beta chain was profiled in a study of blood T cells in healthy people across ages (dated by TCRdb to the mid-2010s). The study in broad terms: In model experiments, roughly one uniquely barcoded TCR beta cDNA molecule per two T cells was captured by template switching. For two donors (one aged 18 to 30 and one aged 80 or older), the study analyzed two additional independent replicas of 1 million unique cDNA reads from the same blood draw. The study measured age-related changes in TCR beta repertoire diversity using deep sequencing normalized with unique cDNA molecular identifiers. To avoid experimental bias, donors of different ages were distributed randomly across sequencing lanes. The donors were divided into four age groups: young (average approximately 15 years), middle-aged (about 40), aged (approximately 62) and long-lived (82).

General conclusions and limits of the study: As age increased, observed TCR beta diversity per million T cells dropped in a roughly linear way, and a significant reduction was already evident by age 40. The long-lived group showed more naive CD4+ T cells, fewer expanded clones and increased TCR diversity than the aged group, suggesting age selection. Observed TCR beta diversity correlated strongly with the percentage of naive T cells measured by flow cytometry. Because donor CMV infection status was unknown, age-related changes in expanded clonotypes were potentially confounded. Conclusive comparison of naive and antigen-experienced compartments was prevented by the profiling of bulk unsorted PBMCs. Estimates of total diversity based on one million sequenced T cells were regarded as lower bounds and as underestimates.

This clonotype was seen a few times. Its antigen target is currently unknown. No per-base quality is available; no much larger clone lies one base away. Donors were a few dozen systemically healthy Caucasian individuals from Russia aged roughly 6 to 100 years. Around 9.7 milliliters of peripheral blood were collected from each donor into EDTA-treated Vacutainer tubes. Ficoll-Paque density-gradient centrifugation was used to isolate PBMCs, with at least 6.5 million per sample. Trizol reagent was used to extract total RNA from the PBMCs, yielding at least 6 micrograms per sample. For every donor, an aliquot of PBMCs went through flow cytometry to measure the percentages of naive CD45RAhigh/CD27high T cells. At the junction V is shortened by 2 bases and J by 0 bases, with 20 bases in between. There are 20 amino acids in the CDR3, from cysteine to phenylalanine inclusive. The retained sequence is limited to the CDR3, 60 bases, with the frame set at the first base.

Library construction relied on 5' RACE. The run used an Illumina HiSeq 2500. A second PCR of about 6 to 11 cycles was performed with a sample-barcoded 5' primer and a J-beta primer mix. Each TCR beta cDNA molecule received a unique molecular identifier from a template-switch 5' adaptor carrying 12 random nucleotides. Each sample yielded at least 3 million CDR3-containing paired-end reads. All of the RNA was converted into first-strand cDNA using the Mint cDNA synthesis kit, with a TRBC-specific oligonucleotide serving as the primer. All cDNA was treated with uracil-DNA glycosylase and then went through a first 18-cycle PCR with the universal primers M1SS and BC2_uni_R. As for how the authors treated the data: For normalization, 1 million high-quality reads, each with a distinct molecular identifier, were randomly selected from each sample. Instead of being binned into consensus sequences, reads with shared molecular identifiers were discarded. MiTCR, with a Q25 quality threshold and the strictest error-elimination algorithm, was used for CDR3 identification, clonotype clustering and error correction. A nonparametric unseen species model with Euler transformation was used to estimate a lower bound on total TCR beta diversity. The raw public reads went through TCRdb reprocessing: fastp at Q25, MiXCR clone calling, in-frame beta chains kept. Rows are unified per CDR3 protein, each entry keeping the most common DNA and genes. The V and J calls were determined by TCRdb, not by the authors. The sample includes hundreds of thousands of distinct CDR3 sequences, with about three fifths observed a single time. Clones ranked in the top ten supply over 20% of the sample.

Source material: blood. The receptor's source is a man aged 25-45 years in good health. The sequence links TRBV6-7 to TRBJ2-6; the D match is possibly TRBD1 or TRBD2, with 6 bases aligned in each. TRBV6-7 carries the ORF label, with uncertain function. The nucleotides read TGTGCCAGCAGTTACGGAGGGGGTCTAGGGAAGGACTCTGGGGCCAACGTCCTGACTTTC. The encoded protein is CASSYGGGLGKDSGANVLTF.